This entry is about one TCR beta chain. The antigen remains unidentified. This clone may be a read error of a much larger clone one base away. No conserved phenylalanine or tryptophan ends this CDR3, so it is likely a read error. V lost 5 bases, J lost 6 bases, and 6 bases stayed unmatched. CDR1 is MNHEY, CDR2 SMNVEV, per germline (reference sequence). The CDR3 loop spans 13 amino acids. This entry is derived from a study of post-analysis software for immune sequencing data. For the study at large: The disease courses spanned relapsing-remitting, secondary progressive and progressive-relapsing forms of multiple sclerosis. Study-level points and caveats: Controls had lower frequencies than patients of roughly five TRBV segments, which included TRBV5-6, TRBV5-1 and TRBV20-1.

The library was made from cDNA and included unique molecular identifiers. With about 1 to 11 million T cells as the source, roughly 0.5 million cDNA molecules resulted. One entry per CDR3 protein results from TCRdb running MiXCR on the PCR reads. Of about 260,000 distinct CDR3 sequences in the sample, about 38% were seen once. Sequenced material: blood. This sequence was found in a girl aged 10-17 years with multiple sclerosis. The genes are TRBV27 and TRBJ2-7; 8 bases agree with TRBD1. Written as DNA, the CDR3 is TGTGCCAGCAGTCCCCGGACAGGGAGCGAGCAGTACTAC. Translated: CASSPRTGSEQYY.